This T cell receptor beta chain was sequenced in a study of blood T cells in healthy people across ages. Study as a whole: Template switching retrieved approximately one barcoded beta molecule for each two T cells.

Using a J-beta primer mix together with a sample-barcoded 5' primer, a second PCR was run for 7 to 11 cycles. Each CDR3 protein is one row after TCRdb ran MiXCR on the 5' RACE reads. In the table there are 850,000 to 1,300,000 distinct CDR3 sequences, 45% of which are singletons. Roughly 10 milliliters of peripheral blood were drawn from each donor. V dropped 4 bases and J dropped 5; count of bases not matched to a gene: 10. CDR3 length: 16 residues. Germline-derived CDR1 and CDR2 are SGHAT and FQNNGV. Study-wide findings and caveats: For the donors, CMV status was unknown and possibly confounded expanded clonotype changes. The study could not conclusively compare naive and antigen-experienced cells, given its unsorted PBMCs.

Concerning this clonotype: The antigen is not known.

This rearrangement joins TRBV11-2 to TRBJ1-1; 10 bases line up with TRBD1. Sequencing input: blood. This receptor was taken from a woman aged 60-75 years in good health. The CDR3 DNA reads TGTGCCAGCAGCTCACTAATCCCGGACAGGGGGACTGAAGCTTTCTTT. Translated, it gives CASSSLIPDRGTEAFF.